This T cell receptor beta chain was sequenced for a study of CD8+ T cells in alopecia areata. Study findings and constraints: Possibly because of HLA-related factors, TCR sharing was less clear across patients than in mice. Tofacitinib yielded significantly lower scalp clonality and fewer expanded CD8+ clones among the top 100.

Extracted from the samples, RNA was reverse transcribed into cDNA to serve as the sequencing template. Some clones are missing from TCRdb's copy, which holds only in-frame ones; the method was immunoSEQ multiplex PCR. Among roughly 100,000 clones listed, over 75% were seen once. Described treatment: oral pan-JAK inhibitor, 5-10 mg twice daily. Details on this clone: Its antigen is as yet unknown.

This CDR3 has 17 residues. Looked up from germline, CDR1 is SGDLS and CDR2 is YYNGEE. Trimming left V 2 bases short and J 0 bases short, with 14 bases between. The rearrangement uses TRBV9 and TRBJ2-2; the D is unclear. The sample in question was CD8+ T cells sorted from blood, obtained around week 31, from a patient treated with tofacitinib. The sequence was obtained from a human donor with alopecia areata. CDR3 sequence reads: CASSVWETIPNTGELFF. CDR3 nucleotide sequence: TGTGCCAGCAGCGTGTGGGAAACAATCCCGAACACCGGGGAGCTGTTTTTT. Using reference TRBV9 and TRBJ2-2 for the parts outside the CDR3, the full variable domain is DSGVTQTPKHLITATGQRVTLRCSPRSGDLSVYWYQQSLDQGLQFLIQYYNGEERAKGNILERFSAQQFPDLHSELNLSSLELGDSALYFCASSVWETIPNTGELFFGEGSRLTVL.